A selection of T cell receptor beta chains follows, all from one sample in a study of cytomegalovirus exposure and HLA in healthy donors. Clones were read by immunoSEQ multiplex PCR, and TCRdb kept only the in-frame ones, dropping some. The sample has about 150,000 clones; roughly 80% are singletons. Specimen: PBMCs. The receptors derive from a male donor in good health and CMV-seronegative. CDR3s include the opening cysteine and the closing phenylalanine or tryptophan.

J gene: TRBJ2-1; V gene: TRBV28; CDR3 protein: CASGGSSYNEQFF
J gene: TRBJ2-3; V gene: TRBV5-4; CDR3 protein: CASSTAGTEGYTQYF
J gene: TRBJ2-7; V gene: TRBV5-5; CDR3 protein: CASSSEPGHYEQYF
J gene: TRBJ1-2; V gene: TRBV7-9; CDR3 protein: CASSFTGNGYTF
J gene: TRBJ2-3; V gene: TRBV9; CDR3 protein: CASSSRAGGPGGTDTQYF
J gene: TRBJ2-5; V gene: TRBV5-4; CDR3 protein: CASSLDSQETQYF
J gene: TRBJ2-1; V gene: TRBV25-1; CDR3 protein: CASSENPGSYGEQFF
J gene: TRBJ1-1; V gene: TRBV5-1; CDR3 protein: CASSPGQGSMNTEAFF
J gene: TRBJ1-6; V gene: TRBV19; CDR3 protein: CASAYRARNSPLHF
J gene: TRBJ2-7; V gene: TRBV6-6; CDR3 protein: CASSQRAGGAYEQYF
J gene: TRBJ1-5; V gene: TRBV28; CDR3 protein: CASRIQGAWSQPQHF
J gene: TRBJ1-3; V gene: TRBV6-5; CDR3 protein: CASSYSTGGSNTIYF
J gene: TRBJ1-2; V gene: TRBV19; CDR3 protein: CASAGAFRQGQSRGYTF
J gene: TRBJ2-6; V gene: TRBV14; CDR3 protein: CASSQAGGDSGRANVLTF
J gene: TRBJ2-5; V gene: TRBV29-1; CDR3 protein: CSVVFRLAGAIQETQYF
J gene: TRBJ2-1; V gene: TRBV5-1; CDR3 protein: CASSQRQDPANNEQFF